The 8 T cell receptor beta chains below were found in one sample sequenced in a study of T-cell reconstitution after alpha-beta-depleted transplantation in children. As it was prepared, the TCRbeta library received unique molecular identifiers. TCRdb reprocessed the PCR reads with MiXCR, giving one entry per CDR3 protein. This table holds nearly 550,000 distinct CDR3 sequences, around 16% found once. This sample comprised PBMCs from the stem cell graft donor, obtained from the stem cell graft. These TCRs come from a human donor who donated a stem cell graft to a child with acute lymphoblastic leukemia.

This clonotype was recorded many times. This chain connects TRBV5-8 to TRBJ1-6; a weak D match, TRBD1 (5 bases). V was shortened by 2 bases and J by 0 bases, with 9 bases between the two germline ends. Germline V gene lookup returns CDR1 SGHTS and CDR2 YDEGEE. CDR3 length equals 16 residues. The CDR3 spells CASSLEGTSYNSPLHF. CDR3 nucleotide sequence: TGTGCCAGCAGCTTAGAGGGGACCTCCTATAATTCACCCCTCCACTTT. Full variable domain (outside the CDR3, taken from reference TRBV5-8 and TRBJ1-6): EAGVTQSPTHLIKTRGQQATLRCSPISGHTSVYWYQQALGLGLQFLLWYDEGEERNRGNFPPRFSGRQFPNYSSELNVNALELEDSALYLCASSLEGTSYNSPLHFGNGTRLTVT.

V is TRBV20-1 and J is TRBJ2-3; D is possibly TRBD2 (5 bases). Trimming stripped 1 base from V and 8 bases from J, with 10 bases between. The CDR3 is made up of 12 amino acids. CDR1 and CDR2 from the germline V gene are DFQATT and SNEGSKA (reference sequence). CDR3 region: CSARGRRVTQYF. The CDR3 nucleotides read TGCAGTGCTAGAGGGCGGCGGGTTACGCAGTATTTT.

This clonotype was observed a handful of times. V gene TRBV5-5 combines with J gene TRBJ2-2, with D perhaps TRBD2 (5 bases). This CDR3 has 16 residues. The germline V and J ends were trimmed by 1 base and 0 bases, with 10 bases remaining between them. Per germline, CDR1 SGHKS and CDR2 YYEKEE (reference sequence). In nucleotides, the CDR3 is TGTGCCAGCAGCTTGATGGGGAGTACGAACACCGGGGAGCTGTTTTTT. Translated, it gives CASSLMGSTNTGELFF.

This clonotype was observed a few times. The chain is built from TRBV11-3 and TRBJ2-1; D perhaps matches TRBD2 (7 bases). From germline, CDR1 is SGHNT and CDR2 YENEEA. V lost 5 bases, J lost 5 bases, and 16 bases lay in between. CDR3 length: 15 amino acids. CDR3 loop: CASSGGAIPNNEQFF. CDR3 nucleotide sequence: TGTGCCAGCAGCGGGGGGGCTATCCCTAACAATGAGCAGTTCTTC.

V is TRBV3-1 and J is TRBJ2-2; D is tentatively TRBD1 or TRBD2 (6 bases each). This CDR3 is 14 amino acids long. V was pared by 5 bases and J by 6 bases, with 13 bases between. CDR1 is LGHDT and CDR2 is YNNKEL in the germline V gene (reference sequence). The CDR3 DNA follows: TGTGCCAGCAGCTCCCGGGGGCGACCCGGGGAGCTGTTTTTT. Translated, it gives CASSSRGRPGELFF. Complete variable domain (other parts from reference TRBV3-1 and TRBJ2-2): DTAVSQTPKYLVTQMGNDKSIKCEQNLGHDTMYWYKQDSKKFLKIMFSYNNKELIINETVPNRFSPKSPDKAHLNLHINSLELGDSAVYFCASSSRGRPGELFFGEGSRLTVL.

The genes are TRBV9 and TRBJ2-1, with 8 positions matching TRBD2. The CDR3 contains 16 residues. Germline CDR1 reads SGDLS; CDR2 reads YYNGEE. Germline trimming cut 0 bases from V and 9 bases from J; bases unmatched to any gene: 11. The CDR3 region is CASSVVGGTRGREQFF. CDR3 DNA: TGTGCCAGCAGCGTAGTAGGAGGGACTAGAGGGCGTGAGCAGTTCTTC.

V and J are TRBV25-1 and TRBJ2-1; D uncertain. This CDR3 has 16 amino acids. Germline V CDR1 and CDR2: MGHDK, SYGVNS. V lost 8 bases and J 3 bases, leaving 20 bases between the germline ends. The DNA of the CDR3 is TGTGCCAGCCCCGAGGCACAGCCAACCCGCTACAATGAGCAGTTCTTC. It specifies CASPEAQPTRYNEQFF.

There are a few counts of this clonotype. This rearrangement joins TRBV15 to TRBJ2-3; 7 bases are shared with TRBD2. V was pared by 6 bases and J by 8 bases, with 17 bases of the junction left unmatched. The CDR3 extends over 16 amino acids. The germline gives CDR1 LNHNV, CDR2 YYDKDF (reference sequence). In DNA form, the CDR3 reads TGTGCCACCAGTGTCACATCTAGCGGTTCAAGGGGTACGCAGTATTTT. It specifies CATSVTSSGSRGTQYF.